A selection of T cell receptor beta chains follows, all from one sample in a study of OX40 agonist ivuxolimab in advanced cancers. Assay used: immunoSEQ multiplex PCR; TCRdb lists only in-frame clones, some missing. The table includes roughly 69,000 clones, just under 85% detected once. This sample comprised CD4+ or CD8+ T cells sorted from blood, obtained in a trial of the OX40 agonist ivuxolimab. Source of these receptors: an adult with an advanced solid tumor such as melanoma, head and neck, liver or kidney cancer. The CDR3 runs from the conserved cysteine through the conserved F or W. D genes are given only for firm matches. The size field is filled for only some rows; it gives once, few, many or a size class.

abundance	d_gene	v_gene	j_gene	CDR3nt	CDR3aa
NA	NA	TRBV7-2	TRBJ1-1	TGTGCCAGCAGCTCACGTATGAACACTGAAGCTTTCTTT	CASSSRMNTEAFF
NA	TRBD2	TRBV11-2	TRBJ2-7	TGTGCCAGCAGCTTGACGGGGGGCTACGAGCAGTACTTC	CASSLTGGYEQYF
once	TRBD1	TRBV7-6	TRBJ2-2	TGTGCCAGCAGCAATACAGGGGGCTCCGCCGGGGAGCTGTTTTTT	CASSNTGGSAGELFF
few	NA	TRBV6-5	TRBJ2-7	TGTGCCAGCAGTTACTCGAGAGAGCCGGGCCACGAGCAGTACTTC	CASSYSREPGHEQYF
NA	TRBD1	TRBV5-1	TRBJ1-2	TGCGCCAGCAGCTTGGACACAGGGGCGGGAGGCTACACCTTC	CASSLDTGAGGYTF
NA	NA	TRBV6-1	TRBJ2-2	TGTGCCAGCAGTTCGTGGTATGGCGGGGAGCTGTTTTTT	CASSSWYGGELFF
NA	NA	TRBV7-8	TRBJ1-6	TGTGCCAGCAGCTTAGACTCACCCCTCCACTTT	CASSLDSPLHF
NA	NA	TRBV18	TRBJ1-1	TGTGCCAGCTACTCAGGGTACACTGAAGCTTTCTTT	CASYSGYTEAFF
NA	NA	TRBV11-3	TRBJ1-1	TGTGCCAGCAACCCTGGGAGGTCGAGCACTGAAGCTTTCTTT	CASNPGRSSTEAFF
few	NA	TRBV7-9	TRBJ2-5	TGTGCCAGCAGCCCACTTCCAGGAGAGTCAAGAGAGACCCAGTACTTC	CASSPLPGESRETQYF
few	NA	TRBV6-6	TRBJ1-1	TGTGCCAGCAACAAACAGGTGAACACTGAAGCTTTCTTT	CASNKQVNTEAFF
NA	NA	TRBV27	TRBJ1-1	TGTGCCAGCAGTCCGAGAACGGTGTCGATGGGAGCTTTCTTT	CASSPRTVSMGAFF
NA	NA	TRBV5-4	TRBJ2-7	TGTGCCAGCAGCTTGGCCGGAGGGATCTACGAGCAGTACTTC	CASSLAGGIYEQYF
NA	NA	TRBV6-5	TRBJ2-7	TGTGCCAGCAGTTACTCCGAGGGGGGTGACTACGAGCAGTACTTC	CASSYSEGGDYEQYF
NA	TRBD2	TRBV4-1	TRBJ2-1	TGCGCCAGCAGCCATACTAGCGGGGGGTACAATGAGCAGTTCTTC	CASSHTSGGYNEQFF
once	TRBD2	TRBV27	TRBJ2-3	TGTGCCAGCGGCTCGGAGGGGAGGGGCACAGATACGCAGTATTTT	CASGSEGRGTDTQYF
NA	TRBD1	TRBV27	TRBJ1-1	TGTGCCAGCAGTGTACGCATTGGGACAGGAAGGACTGAAGCTTTCTTT	CASSVRIGTGRTEAFF
NA	TRBD2	TRBV6-5	TRBJ2-5	TGTGCCAGCAGTATAGCGGGGGGGCAAGAGACCCAGTACTTC	CASSIAGGQETQYF
few	TRBD2	TRBV4-1	TRBJ2-3	TGCGCCAGCAGCCAAGGCGGTGCGGGGGGGATAGATACGCAGTATTTT	CASSQGGAGGIDTQYF
NA	NA	TRBV2	TRBJ1-5	TGTGCCAGCAGCCTATATAGCAATCAGCCCCAGCATTTT	CASSLYSNQPQHF
once	NA	TRBV11-2	TRBJ2-1	TGTGCCAGCAGATTGGGGGTTGGTGAGCAGTTCTTC	CASRLGVGEQFF
NA	TRBD1	TRBV28	TRBJ2-4	TGTGCCAGCTCGATTTACAGGGGGATAGCCAAAAACATTCAGTACTTC	CASSIYRGIAKNIQYF
NA	TRBD1	TRBV7-9	TRBJ2-1	TGTGCCAGCAGCTTAAGTAATGGGACAGTTTACAATGAGCAGTTCTTC	CASSLSNGTVYNEQFF
many	NA	TRBV7-6	TRBJ2-7	TGTGCCAGCAGCTTGGGACCGAACTACGAGCAGTACTTC	CASSLGPNYEQYF
NA	NA	TRBV21-1	TRBJ2-3	TGTGCCAGCAGCAACCCCGACCCAGGGGATTTTGCAGATACGCAGTATTTT	CASSNPDPGDFADTQYF
once	TRBD2	TRBV14	TRBJ2-7	TGTGCCAGCAGCCAAGGGACTAGCGGGAGTATTGCCTACGAGCAGTACTTC	CASSQGTSGSIAYEQYF
NA	TRBD2	TRBV6-1	TRBJ2-1	TGTGCCAGCAGTGGTCTGTTAGCGGGAGGAAGTGAGCAGTTCTTC	CASSGLLAGGSEQFF
NA	TRBD1	TRBV28	TRBJ1-5	TGTGCCAGCAGTCCCGGGACAGTGAGCAATCAGCCCCAGCATTTT	CASSPGTVSNQPQHF
NA	TRBD2	TRBV7-3	TRBJ2-1	TGTGCCAGCAGCTTAATGGGACTAGCGGGACGAGAGCAGTTCTTC	CASSLMGLAGREQFF
NA	TRBD1	TRBV7-2	TRBJ2-1	TGTGCCAGCAGCCCGACAGGGCTGAATGAGCAGTTCTTC	CASSPTGLNEQFF
NA	NA	TRBV27	TRBJ2-1	TGTGCCAGCAGTTATTCCGGGACCACTACTAGAAATGAGCAGTTCTTC	CASSYSGTTTRNEQFF
NA	NA	TRBV5-8	TRBJ2-5	TGTGCCAGCAGCTTGCCGGACAGTCTATGGACCCAGTACTTC	CASSLPDSLWTQYF
NA	NA	TRBV7-3	TRBJ1-1	TGTGCCAGCAGCCCGCAAAGTAAGAACACTGAAGCTTTCTTT	CASSPQSKNTEAFF
NA	NA	TRBV7-2	TRBJ2-7	TGTGCCAGCAGCGCAGGCAACCAGGGCTCCGAGCAGTACTTC	CASSAGNQGSEQYF
NA	NA	TRBV15	TRBJ2-3	TGTGCCACCAGCATAGCGACTCCCCCACGCACAGATACGCAGTATTTT	CATSIATPPRTDTQYF
NA	NA	TRBV2	TRBJ1-1	TGTGCCAGCAGTGTGAGGGGGGACACTGAAGCTTTCTTT	CASSVRGDTEAFF
NA	TRBD2	TRBV7-2	TRBJ2-1	TGTGCCAGCAGGATGACTAGCGGGAGTTGGAATGAGCAGTTCTTC	CASRMTSGSWNEQFF
NA	TRBD1	TRBV9	TRBJ2-5	TGTGCCAGCAGCGGGGCTGTGGGACAGGGGGAAGAGACCCAGTACTTC	CASSGAVGQGEETQYF
NA	TRBD2	TRBV2	TRBJ2-1	TGTGCCAGCAGCGGGACTAACTACAATGAGCAGTTCTTC	CASSGTNYNEQFF
NA	TRBD1	TRBV6-5	TRBJ2-4	TGTGCCAGCAAGAGGACAGGGATTCAGAACATTCAGTACTTC	CASKRTGIQNIQYF
NA	NA	TRBV7-3	TRBJ1-6	TGTGCCAGCAGCCCTCAGGTGAATTCACCCCTCCACTTT	CASSPQVNSPLHF
NA	NA	TRBV5-1	TRBJ2-3	TGCGCCAGCAGGGGGCCGAATACGCAGTATTTT	CASRGPNTQYF
NA	TRBD2	TRBV10-2	TRBJ2-5	TGCGCCAGCAGTGACCCCCCTGGCGGGGGGGTACAAGAGACCCAGTACTTC	CASSDPPGGGVQETQYF
once	NA	TRBV28	TRBJ1-5	TGTGCCAGCAGTATAGGCTGGGATCAGCCCCAGCATTTT	CASSIGWDQPQHF
NA	NA	TRBV30	TRBJ1-5	TGTGCCTGGAGTAGCGGGCAGTCCAGCAATCAGCCCCAGCATTTT	CAWSSGQSSNQPQHF
NA	NA	TRBV5-1	TRBJ1-1	TGCGCCAGCAGCTCCGGAGGGGTGAACACTGAAGCTTTCTTT	CASSSGGVNTEAFF
NA	NA	TRBV28	TRBJ1-3	TGTGCCAGCTGCCTGGACTCTGGAAACACCATATATTTT	CASCLDSGNTIYF
once	TRBD1	TRBV14	TRBJ1-2	TGTGCCAGCAGCCAAGATGCGGGGGCCAGGGGGTCTGGCTACACCTTC	CASSQDAGARGSGYTF
NA	NA	TRBV11-2	TRBJ2-3	TGTGCCAGCAGCTTAGTCCCGGGAACAGATACGCAGTATTTT	CASSLVPGTDTQYF
NA	TRBD1	TRBV7-9	TRBJ2-7	TGTGCCAGCAGCCCTGACAGGGTAGGGGGCGAGCAGTACTTC	CASSPDRVGGEQYF
NA	TRBD2	TRBV7-6	TRBJ2-3	TGTGCCAGCAGCTCCAAGCCCAGCGGGAGCCCCACAGATACGCAGTATTTT	CASSSKPSGSPTDTQYF
NA	TRBD2	TRBV30	TRBJ2-1	TGTGCCTCCTTAGGAGCTAGCGGGTACAATGAGCAGTTCTTC	CASLGASGYNEQFF
few	NA	TRBV6-4	TRBJ1-1	TGTGCCAGCAGTGACTCTCGGGGAGGCACTGAAGCTTTCTTT	CASSDSRGGTEAFF
NA	TRBD1	TRBV11-2	TRBJ2-6	TGTGCCAGCAGCGACAGGGGGCTCGGGGCCAACGTCCTGACTTTC	CASSDRGLGANVLTF
NA	NA	TRBV30	TRBJ1-3	TGTGCCTGGAGCCCAGGACACCGCTCTGGAAACACCATATATTTT	CAWSPGHRSGNTIYF